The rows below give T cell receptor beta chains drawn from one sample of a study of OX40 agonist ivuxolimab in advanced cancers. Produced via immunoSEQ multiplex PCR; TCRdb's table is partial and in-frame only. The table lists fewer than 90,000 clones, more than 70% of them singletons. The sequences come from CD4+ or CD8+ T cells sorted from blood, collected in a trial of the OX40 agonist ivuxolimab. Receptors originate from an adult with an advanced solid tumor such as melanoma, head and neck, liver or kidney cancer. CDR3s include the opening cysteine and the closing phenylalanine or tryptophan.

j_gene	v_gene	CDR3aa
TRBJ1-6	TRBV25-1	CASSESDSPNSPLHF
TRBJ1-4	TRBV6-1	CASRGGKSTNEKLFF
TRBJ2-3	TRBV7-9	CASSSSGTSTDTQYF
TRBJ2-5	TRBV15	CATSVGGQETQYF
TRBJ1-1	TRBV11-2	CASSPLWAAQAFF
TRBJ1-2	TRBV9	CASGGQGLVDGYTF
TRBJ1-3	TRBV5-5	CASSLRGRDGNTIYF
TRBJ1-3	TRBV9	CASSTRQESGNTIYF
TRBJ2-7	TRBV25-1	CASSKVQGSSTYEQYF
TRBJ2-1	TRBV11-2	CASSPGGVYNEQFF
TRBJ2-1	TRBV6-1	CASSEGAGGPGEQFF
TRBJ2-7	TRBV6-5	CASSGLAGGLDEQYF
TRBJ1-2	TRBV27	CASSSLSNYGYTF
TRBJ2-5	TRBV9	CASSAGQSETQYF
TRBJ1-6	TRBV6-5	CASSRSDDNSPLHF
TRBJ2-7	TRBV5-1	CASSLVPGGYEQYF
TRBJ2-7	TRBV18	CASSPNGGEASTYEQYF
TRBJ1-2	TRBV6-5	CASSYSEGSYGYTF
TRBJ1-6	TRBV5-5	CASSAGSSYNSPLHF
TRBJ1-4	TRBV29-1	CSVVLPATTNEKLFF
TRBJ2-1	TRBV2	CASRRQTSGGHNEQFF
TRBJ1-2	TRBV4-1	CASSQGTGYGYTF
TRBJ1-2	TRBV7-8	CASSAFQGAGGYTF
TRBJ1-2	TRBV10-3	CAISGSTGAYGYTF
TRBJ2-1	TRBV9	CASSVGGSVGPSYNEQFF
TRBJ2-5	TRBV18	CASSNQETQYF
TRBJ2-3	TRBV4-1	CASSHGGLGTDTQYF
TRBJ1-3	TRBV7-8	CASSSVRGAVSGNTIYF
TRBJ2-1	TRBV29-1	CSGTTSGGVNEQFF
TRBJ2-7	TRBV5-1	CASSPALGGSYEQYF
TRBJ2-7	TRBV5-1	CASRPTGSHEQYF
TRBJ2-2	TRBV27	CASSLATDTGELFF
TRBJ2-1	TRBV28	CASSLPHLWEQFF
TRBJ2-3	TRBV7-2	CASSLGGGAGGDTQYF
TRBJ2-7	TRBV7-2	CASSPSGTRGEQYF
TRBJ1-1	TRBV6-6	CASSNGMTEAFF
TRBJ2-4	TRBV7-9	CASSVQGNIQYF